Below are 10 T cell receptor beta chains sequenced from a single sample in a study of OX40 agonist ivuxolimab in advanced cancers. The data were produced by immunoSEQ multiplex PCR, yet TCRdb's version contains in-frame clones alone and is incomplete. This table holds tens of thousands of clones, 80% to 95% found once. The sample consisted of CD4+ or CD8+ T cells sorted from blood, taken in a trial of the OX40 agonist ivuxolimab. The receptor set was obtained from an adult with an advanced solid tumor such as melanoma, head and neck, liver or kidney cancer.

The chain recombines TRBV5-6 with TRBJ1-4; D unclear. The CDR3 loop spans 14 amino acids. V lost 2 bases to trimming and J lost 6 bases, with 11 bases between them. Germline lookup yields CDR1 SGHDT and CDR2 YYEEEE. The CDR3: CASSFAPRHEKLFF. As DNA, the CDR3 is TGTGCCAGCAGCTTTGCCCCCCGCCATGAAAAACTGTTTTTT.

The CDR3 spells CASSIEGIYNEQFF. DNA of the CDR3: TGTGCCAGCAGCATTGAGGGGATCTACAATGAGCAGTTCTTC. The genes are TRBV7-2 and TRBJ2-1; perhaps D is TRBD1 or TRBD2 (5 bases each). V shed 5 bases and J shed 3 bases, with 11 bases lying between them. CDR3 size: 14 residues. The germline gives CDR1 SGHTA, CDR2 FQGNSA.

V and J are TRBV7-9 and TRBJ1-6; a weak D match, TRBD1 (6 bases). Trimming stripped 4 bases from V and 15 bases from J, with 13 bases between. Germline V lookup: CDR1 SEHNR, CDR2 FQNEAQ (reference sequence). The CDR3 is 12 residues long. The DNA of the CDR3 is TGTGCCAGCAGCTCCACAGGGAGTCTCCTCCACTTT. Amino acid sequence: CASSSTGSLLHF.

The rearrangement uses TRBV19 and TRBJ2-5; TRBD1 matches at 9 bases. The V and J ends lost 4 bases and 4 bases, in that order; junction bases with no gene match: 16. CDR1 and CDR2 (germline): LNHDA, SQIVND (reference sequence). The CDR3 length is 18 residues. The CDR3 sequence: CASSNRDRVAVLGETQYF. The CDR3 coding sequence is TGTGCCAGTAGTAACCGGGACAGGGTGGCCGTCCTGGGAGAGACCCAGTACTTC.

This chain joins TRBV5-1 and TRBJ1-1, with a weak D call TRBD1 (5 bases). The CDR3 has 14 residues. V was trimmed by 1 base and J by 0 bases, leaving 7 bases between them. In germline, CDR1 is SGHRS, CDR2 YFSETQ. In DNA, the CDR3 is TGCGCCAGCAGCTTGTCAGGGTTGAACACTGAAGCTTTCTTT. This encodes CASSLSGLNTEAFF.

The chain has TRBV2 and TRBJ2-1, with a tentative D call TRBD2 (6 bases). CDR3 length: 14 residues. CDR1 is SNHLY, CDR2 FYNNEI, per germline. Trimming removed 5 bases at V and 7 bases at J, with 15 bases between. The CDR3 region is CASSPSGGTNEQFF. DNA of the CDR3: TGTGCCAGCAGTCCCTCCGGGGGAACGAATGAGCAGTTCTTC.

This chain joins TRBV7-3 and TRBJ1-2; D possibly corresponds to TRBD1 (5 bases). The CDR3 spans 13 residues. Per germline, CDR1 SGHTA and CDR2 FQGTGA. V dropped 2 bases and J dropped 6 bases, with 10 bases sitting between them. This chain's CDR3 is CASSLLQGHGYTF. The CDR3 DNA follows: TGTGCCAGCAGCTTACTCCAGGGACATGGCTACACCTTC.

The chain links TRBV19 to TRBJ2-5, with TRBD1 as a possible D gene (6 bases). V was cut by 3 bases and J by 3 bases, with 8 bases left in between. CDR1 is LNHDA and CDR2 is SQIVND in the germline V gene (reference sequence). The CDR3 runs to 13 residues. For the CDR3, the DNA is TGTGCCAGTAGTATCTACAGGGAAGAGACCCAGTACTTC. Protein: CASSIYREETQYF.

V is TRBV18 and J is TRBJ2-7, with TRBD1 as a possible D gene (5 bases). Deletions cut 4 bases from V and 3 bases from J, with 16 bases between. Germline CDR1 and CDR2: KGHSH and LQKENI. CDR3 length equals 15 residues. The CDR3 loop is CASSLGDSYIYEQYF. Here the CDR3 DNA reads TGTGCCAGCTCACTCGGAGACAGTTACATCTACGAGCAGTACTTC.

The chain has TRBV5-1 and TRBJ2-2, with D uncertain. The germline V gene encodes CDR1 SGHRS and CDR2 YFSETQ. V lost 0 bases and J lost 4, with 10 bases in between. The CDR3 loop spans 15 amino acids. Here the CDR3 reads CASSLAMDVTGELFF. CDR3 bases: TGCGCCAGCAGCTTGGCCATGGACGTCACCGGGGAGCTGTTTTTT.